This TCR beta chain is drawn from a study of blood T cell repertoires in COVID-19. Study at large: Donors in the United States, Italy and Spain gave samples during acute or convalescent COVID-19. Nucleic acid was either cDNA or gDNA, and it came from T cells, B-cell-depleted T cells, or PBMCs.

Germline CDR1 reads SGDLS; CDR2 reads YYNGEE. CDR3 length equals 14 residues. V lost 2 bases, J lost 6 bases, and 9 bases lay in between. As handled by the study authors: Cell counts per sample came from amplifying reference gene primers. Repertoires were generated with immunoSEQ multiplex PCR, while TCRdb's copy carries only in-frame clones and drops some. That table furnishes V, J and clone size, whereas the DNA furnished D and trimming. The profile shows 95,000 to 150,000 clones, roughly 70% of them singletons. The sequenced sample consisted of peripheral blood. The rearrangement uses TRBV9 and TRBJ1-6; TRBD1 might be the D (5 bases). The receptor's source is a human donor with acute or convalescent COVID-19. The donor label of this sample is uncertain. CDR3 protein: CASSVKGINSPLHF. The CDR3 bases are TGTGCCAGCAGCGTGAAGGGGATTAATTCACCCCTCCACTTT.